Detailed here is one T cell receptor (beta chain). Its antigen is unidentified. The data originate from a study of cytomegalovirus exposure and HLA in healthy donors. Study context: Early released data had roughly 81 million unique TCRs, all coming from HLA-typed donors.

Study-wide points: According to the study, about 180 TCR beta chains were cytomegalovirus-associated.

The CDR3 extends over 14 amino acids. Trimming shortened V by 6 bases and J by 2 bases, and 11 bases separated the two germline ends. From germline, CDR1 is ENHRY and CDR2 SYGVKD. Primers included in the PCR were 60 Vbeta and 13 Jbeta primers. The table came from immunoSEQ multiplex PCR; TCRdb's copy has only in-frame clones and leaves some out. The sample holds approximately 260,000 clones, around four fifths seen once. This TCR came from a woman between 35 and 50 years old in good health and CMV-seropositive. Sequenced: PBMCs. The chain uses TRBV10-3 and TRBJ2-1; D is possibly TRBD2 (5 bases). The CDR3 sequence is CAIREEVTYNEQFF. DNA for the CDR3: TGTGCCATCAGGGAGGAGGTAACCTACAATGAGCAGTTCTTC.